This passage covers 20 T cell receptor beta chains from one sample sequenced in a study of tumor-infiltrating lymphocytes in primary liver carcinoma. From around 500 ng total RNA, TCR beta cDNA was generated with a primer in the constant region. The TCR beta library was amplified through three nested multiplex PCR rounds in a modified ARM-PCR procedure. The first two PCR rounds, roughly 9 cycles each, used TRBV1-TRBV30 forward primers and a C-beta reverse primer. TCRdb processed the multiplex PCR reads anew with MiXCR; each CDR3 protein has one entry. Among some 200,000 distinct CDR3 sequences listed, less than 75% were seen once. Out of unsorted whole blood came the blood RNA, and germline DNA was extracted as well. Sequencing was carried out using peripheral blood. Source of these receptors: a woman aged 60 to 75 with primary liver carcinoma and hepatitis B virus infection.

This clonotype was picked up one time. Just one base apart from a much larger clone, this may be a read error. The V call is TRBV29-1, the J call TRBJ2-3; D not resolved. The CDR3 covers 11 residues. Per germline, CDR1 SQVTM and CDR2 ANQGSEA. CDR3 region: CSVEDPGTHYF. CDR3 DNA: TGCAGCGTTGAAGACCCGGGTACGCACTATTTT.

The sample holds a few counts of this clonotype. The rearrangement joins TRBV5-4 to TRBJ2-3, with no clear D. V dropped 2 bases and J dropped 6 bases, with 7 bases sitting between them. Germline-derived CDR1 and CDR2 are SGHNT and YYREEE (reference sequence). The CDR3 runs 12 residues. The CDR3 DNA follows: TGTGCCAGCAGCTTAACATCGGATACGCAGTATTTT. Protein product: CASSLTSDTQYF.

This clonotype appeared many times. The CDR3 DNA sequence: TGTGCCACCCAACAGGGAGGTCTTTACGAGCAGTACTTC. Its translation is CATQQGGLYEQYF. J is TRBJ2-7 and V is TRBV6-6, with D possibly being TRBD1 or TRBD2 (6 bases each). V was trimmed by 10 bases and J by 4 bases, leaving 17 bases between them. Germline CDR1 MNHNY, CDR2 SVGAGI (reference sequence). The CDR3 covers 13 residues.

In this sample, this clonotype turned up a few times. The rearrangement links TRBV12-3 or TRBV12-4 to TRBJ2-2; D possibly uses TRBD1 or TRBD2 (5 bases each). This CDR3 has 15 residues. Trimming removed 1 base from V and 8 bases from J, with 14 bases in between. CDR3 nucleotides: TGTGCCAGCAGTTTAGTTCTGGGGCGCGGGGGGGAGCTGTTTTTT. As protein: CASSLVLGRGGELFF.

In regard to this clonotype: One end of the junction fails to match germline, which may point to a read error. The rearrangement uses TRBV5-1 and TRBJ2-5, with 9 bases lining up with TRBD1. CDR1 is SGHRS, CDR2 YFSETQ, per germline. CDR3 length equals 15 residues. CDR3 bases: TGCGCCAGCAGCCAGGGACAGGGTGTGCAAGAGACCCTGTACTTC. Encoded protein: CASSQGQGVQETLYF.

This clonotype was seen at least ten times. CDR3 in amino acids: CASSLDFTDTQYF. The CDR3 coding sequence is TGCGCCAGCAGTCTGGACTTCACAGATACGCAGTATTTT. V usage is TRBV10-1 and J usage is TRBJ2-3, with D maybe TRBD2 (5 bases). Trimming removed 5 bases at V and 2 bases at J, with 8 bases between. This CDR3 comprises 13 residues. CDR1 WNHNN and CDR2 SYGVQD come from the germline V gene (reference sequence).

This clonotype was seen repeatedly, ten times or more. V gene TRBV6-5 combines with J gene TRBJ2-5, with 11 bases matching TRBD2. The CDR3 consists of 15 residues. V lost 6 bases and J lost 5; bases outside the gene matches: 8. CDR1 and CDR2 from the germline V gene are MNHEY and SVGAGI. This CDR3 reads CASRTSGSRLETQYF. The CDR3 nucleotides are TGTGCCAGCAGAACTAGCGGGAGTAGGTTGGAGACCCAGTACTTC.

A remark on this clonotype: A much larger clone differs from this one at a single base, so this may be a read error. The V gene is TRBV21-1, the J gene TRBJ2-3. TRBV21-1 is designated a pseudogene. The CDR3 totals 16 residues. The CDR3 reads CDSSKADLPPTDTQYF. The CDR3 DNA reads TGTGACAGCAGCAAAGCCGATTTGCCCCCCACAGATACGCAGTATTTT.

As for this clonotype: Its ends do not fully match the called genes, so a read error is possible. This chain links TRBV7-9 with TRBJ2-1; the D is unclear. This CDR3 contains 13 residues. The germline V gene has CDR1 SEHNR and CDR2 FQNEAQ (reference sequence). The CDR3, as DNA: TGTGCCAGCAGCAACACCCCATACAATGAGCAGTCCTTC. Its translation is CASSNTPYNEQSF.

This clonotype came up a few times. A much larger clone lies one base from this, so it may be a read error. The chain recombines TRBV6-5 with TRBJ2-1; TRBD1 might be the D (7 bases). The CDR3 sequence is 13 residues long. Germline CDR1 is MNHEY and CDR2 is SVGAGI. Here the CDR3 reads CASRRDSNNEHFF. The CDR3 bases are TGTGCCAGCAGGCGGGACAGTAACAATGAGCACTTCTTC.

The V gene is TRBV11-2, the J gene TRBJ1-2; 12 bases match TRBD1. Germline V gene data show CDR1 as SGHAT and CDR2 as FQNNGV. Losses at the gene ends were 5 bases for V and 0 bases for J; bases not matched to a gene: 16. The CDR3 runs to 20 residues. The CDR3 reads CASSHSPGTGGPFTNYGYTF. Here the CDR3 DNA reads TGTGCCAGCAGCCACAGCCCCGGGACAGGGGGCCCTTTCACTAACTATGGCTACACCTTC.

This clonotype was found a few times. This is likely a read error, given that the CDR3 carries no conserved phenylalanine or tryptophan at its end. This chain links TRBV11-2 with TRBJ2-7; 13 bases fit TRBD2. The CDR3 runs 17 residues. In germline, CDR1 is SGHAT, CDR2 FQNNGV. CDR3 in amino acids: CTSSLAQGLAGTYEQYI. The CDR3 region has the DNA TGTACCAGCAGCTTGGCCCAGGGACTAGCGGGAACCTACGAGCAGTACATC.

On this clonotype itself: With a much larger clone just one base away, this may be a read error. The chain joins TRBV4-1 to TRBJ2-2; D unresolved. Per germline, CDR1 MGHRA and CDR2 YSYEKL. The ends were cut back, 4 bases at V and 2 bases at J, with 14 bases in the middle. This CDR3 region has 16 residues. The CDR3 nucleotides are TGCGCCAGCAGCCGAGTGGAAGGGCCCAACACCGGGGAGCTGTTTTTT. Encoded protein: CASSRVEGPNTGELFF.

A single count supports this clonotype. Mismatch with germline at one junction end may stem from a read error. The chain couples TRBV12-3 or TRBV12-4 to TRBJ2-2; D is perhaps TRBD2 (5 bases). The CDR3 is 13 residues long. For the CDR3, the DNA is TGTGCCACGGGGTTGGTGTACACCGGGCAGCTGTTTTTT. Protein: CATGLVYTGQLFF.

This clonotype was detected only a few times. This chain joins TRBV6-5 and TRBJ2-1; D may be TRBD1 (6 bases). Germline-derived CDR1 and CDR2 are MNHEY and SVGAGI. This CDR3 region has 20 residues. V shed 4 bases and J shed 3 bases, with 28 bases lying between them. Here the CDR3 DNA reads TGTGCCAGCAGTTCCCTTCCGGGACAAGGGCAACGACTCATCTACAATGAGCAGTTCTTC. Its protein is CASSSLPGQGQRLIYNEQFF.

This clonotype was counted many times. The rearrangement uses TRBV10-2 and TRBJ1-2; D gene uncertain. Looked up from germline, CDR1 is WSHSY and CDR2 is SAAADI. The V gene lost 0 bases and the J gene lost 4 bases, with 12 bases spanning the gap. This CDR3 has 15 residues. In nucleotides, the CDR3 is TGCGCCAGCAGTGAGTCGTCTTGGGGTAGCTATGGCTACACCTTC. It yields the protein CASSESSWGSYGYTF.

This clonotype was counted many times. The chain links TRBV6-6 to TRBJ1-2; no reliable D call. Trimming shortened V by 7 bases and J by 4 bases, and 10 bases separated the two germline ends. This CDR3 is 12 amino acids long. The germline gives CDR1 MNHNY, CDR2 SVGAGI (reference sequence). CDR3 sequence (DNA): TGTGCCAGCAAGGGAGTTGGCTATGGCTACACCTTC. Protein sequence: CASKGVGYGYTF.

This clonotype was picked up a small number of times. The rearrangement uses TRBV5-6 and TRBJ2-2; the match to TRBD1 covers 12 bases. The CDR3 covers 18 residues. Germline-derived CDR1 and CDR2 are SGHDT and YYEEEE. The J segment lost 1 base and the V segment lost 3 bases, leaving 7 bases of the junction unmatched. CDR3 DNA: TGTGCCAGCAGCTACTTATGGGACAGGGGGCGGAACACCGGGGAGCTGTTTTTT. Its translation: CASSYLWDRGRNTGELFF.

A remark on this clonotype: The junction departs from the called germline gene at one end, perhaps through a read error. V gene TRBV11-1 combines with J gene TRBJ2-2; D remains unclear. Per the germline V gene, CDR1 is SGHAT and CDR2 is FQDESV (reference sequence). The CDR3 length is 13 residues. CDR3 loop: CAGSFWDTGELFF. The CDR3 DNA reads TGTGCCGGCAGCTTTTGGGACACCGGGGAGCTGTTTTTT. The whole variable domain, filled in from reference TRBV11-1 and TRBJ2-2, reads EAEVAQSPRYKITEKSQAVAFWCDPISGHATLYWYRQILGQGPELLVQFQDESVVDDSQLPKDRFSAERLKGVDSTLKIQPAELGDSAMYLCAGSFWDTGELFFGEGSRLTVL.

This sequence joins TRBV5-1 and TRBJ1-2, with a possible D match to TRBD1 (6 bases). Deletions cut 0 bases from V and 8 bases from J, with 11 bases between. The CDR3 length is 13 residues. The germline V gene has CDR1 SGHRS and CDR2 YFSETQ. CDR3 loop: CASSLVVRGGYTF. The CDR3 nucleotides read TGCGCCAGCAGCTTGGTTGTCAGGGGAGGCTACACCTTC.